This T cell receptor (beta chain) originates from a study of cytomegalovirus exposure and HLA in healthy donors (dated by TCRdb to about 2017). Regarding the research as a whole: According to an earlier analysis of 450 to 650 of the donors, roughly 180 million T cells yielded 120 million or so unique TCR beta sequences and approximately 300 Gb of sequence data. An early release covering over 500 HLA-typed donors comprised approximately 300 gigabases of sequencing data and approximately 85 million unique TCR sequences. Of the approximately 400 genotyped donors, over 80% were placed in the genetic ancestry cluster associated with self-reported Caucasian donors. The study was designed to test whether signatures of past pathogen exposure could be identified by cataloging public T cell receptors. The study used immunosequencing to profile the T cell repertoires of more than 650 subjects and linked those repertoires to cytomegalovirus serostatus. A separate validation cohort of some 130 different subjects was used in addition to the roughly 720-subject first cohort. The study combined high-throughput TCR immunosequencing, statistical association of individual TCRs with disease status, and machine learning to predict cytomegalovirus infection status. A later analysis re-analyzed previously published TCR beta repertoires from 500 to 700 donors and added high-resolution HLA genotyping to study TCR occurrence patterns. Rather than drawing on any new phenotypic data, the later analysis identified candidate immune exposures from TCR beta sequences and the way those sequences occurred across donors. In an earlier analysis of about 590 of the donors, high-throughput TCR beta sequencing was used to judge whether each TCR beta V gene segment behaved as functional or pseudogenic. Donor age, sex, ethnicity and CMV serostatus were collected together with the repertoire data. In a later genetic analysis, genome-wide SNP genotypes for about 65% of the roughly 670 donors were used, and that subset was treated as a discovery cohort. All discovery cohort repertoires had been generated using a single sequencing platform. HLA typing covered class I and class II loci at four-digit resolution. Typing coverage differed by locus: A, B, C, DRB1 and DQB1 were typed in about 620-640 donors, DQA1 in about 500, DPA1 in nearly 610, and DPB1 in 450 to 480. About five DR-DQ haplotypes were handled as single units for association and clustering, since linkage in the cohort was strong. On average, roughly 250,000 unique TCR beta nucleotide sequences were sequenced per donor among 398 genotyped donors of the cohort, with around 19% of those sequences being non-productive. The investigation overall reported the following: Because counts were too low, about 15 rarely observed V segments, including chromosome 9 orphons, were left out of the earlier analysis of over 550 of the donors. The authors suggested that the approach could potentially be extended to other disease states and immunological phenotypes. A few of the identified cytomegalovirus-associated TCR beta chains were confirmed in vitro to be specific for cytomegalovirus antigens. Presence/absence analyses assumed roughly uniform sequencing depth across donors, an assumption that may not hold. A group of highly shared sequence variants was considered likely to be a technical artifact of the sequencing pipeline. Cytomegalovirus status was reported to be diagnosed by the classifier with high specificity and sensitivity in both the original and validation cohorts. Specific HLA alleles were associated with 15,000 to 20,000 TCR beta sequences at a false discovery rate of 0.05 in a later analysis. A further reported finding was that TCR beta sequences accurately predicted the HLA-A and HLA-B alleles for most subjects in the first cohort. A later genetic analysis reported fewer N-insertions in productive TCRs among donors in an Asian-associated ancestry cluster than the roughly 620-donor mean. In the study, roughly 160 TCR beta chains were listed as associated with cytomegalovirus. Broadly in line with IMGT annotations, most TCR beta V segments showed up in productive rearrangements about 90% or about 30% of the time in an earlier analysis of several hundred of the donors. A later analysis found that most CMV-associated TCR beta chains appeared HLA-restricted, with HLA associations seemingly driven largely by CMV exposure. A later genetic analysis associated a missense DCLRE1C variant with V-gene and J-gene trimming of TCR beta chains, and an independent cohort replicated the association. For the cohort, immune exposure information was limited to CMV serostatus. Because some donors lacked HLA typing at each locus, the association tests relied only on the typed subset. When HLA alleles, especially DR and DQ, strongly co-occurred, TCR associations were difficult to assign to individual alleles. This cohort had only TCR beta chains sequenced, and the lack of alpha or paired-chain data limited which features could be detected. Correlated functional status among segregating V segments might be attributable to linkage disequilibrium, but an unknown experimental factor could not be ruled out. In a later analysis, TCR association rates were found to vary across HLA loci, with the most associated TCRs seen for DRB1 alleles and the fewest for HLA-C alleles. Most TCR sequences were observed very rarely across donors, whereas some public TCRs were present in many individuals. Some IMGT-functional V segments, including TRBV6-2 and TRBV6-3, could not be told apart with the 87-base-pair reads, so those segments were excluded. In a later analysis, several top co-occurrence clusters were reported to appear linked to parvovirus B19, influenza, CMV and Epstein-Barr virus. In a later analysis, HLA-associated TCR beta chains showed more clonal expansion and lower generation probabilities than non-associated chains that were equally common.

The library was generated by the immunoSEQ multiplex PCR assay. For the multiplex PCR, a mixture combining 60 forward primers for TCR Vbeta segments and 13 reverse primers for TCR Jbeta segments was used. The CDR3 region of rearranged TCR beta genes was amplified from genomic DNA by a multiplex PCR assay. The Illumina HiSeq System was used to sequence the amplified TCR beta libraries as 87-base-pair reads. The study's processing was this. Across the 600 to 700 repertoires, a later analysis counted 78 million or so unique TCR beta chains, 8.5 million to 12 million of which were shared by at least two donors. A nearest-neighbor algorithm error-corrected the raw reads and collapsed the reads into unique sequences, merging closely related sequences to remove PCR and sequencing errors. V, D and J gene segments were assigned by aligning CDR3 sequences to IMGT reference sequences. For a sequence to be retained, at least a six-nucleotide match to both a V gene segment and a J gene segment was required. A rearrangement counted as productive if the CDR3 had no stop codons and remained in frame with V and J, and every other rearrangement counted as non-productive. Following IMGT convention, CDR3 was defined as the stretch from the second conserved V-encoded cysteine to the conserved J-encoded phenylalanine. In an earlier analysis of around 540 of the donors, sequences lacking an unambiguous match to a single V gene segment were excluded. In an earlier analysis of approximately 500 of the donors, a V segment was called functional when productive rearrangements were above 56.7%, and segregating when the standard deviation between donors exceeded 5%. A statistical classification framework was developed to diagnose cytomegalovirus status using the catalog of TCR beta chain sequences. In a later analysis, TCR nucleotide sequences were compared against IMGT/GENE-DB human TR gene sequences so that V and J genes could be assigned. Using the TCRdist pipeline, a later analysis assigned CDR3 sequences along with most-parsimonious VDJ recombination scenarios. A later analysis defined each TCR beta chain by its CDR3 amino acid sequence plus V-gene family, and excluded reads lacking a unique V-gene family. A later analysis removed 550 to 650 highly shared, low-generation-probability nucleotide sequences to deal with suspected cross-contamination and a sequencing artifact. For each public chain, a later analysis derived a clonal expansion index from normalized ranks of inferred template counts within each repertoire. In a later analysis, generation probabilities were computed with a VDJ recombination model fitted to out-of-frame rearrangements, and the resulting probabilities were checked against IGoR. Hypergeometric tests were used in a later analysis to score TCR-TCR, TCR-HLA and TCR-CMV co-occurrence, with a repertoire-size bias correction applied to the TCR pairs. To estimate false discovery rates, a later analysis permuted the HLA or CMV assignments 20 times. In a later analysis, co-occurring TCRs were grouped using DBSCAN, with TCRdist sequence similarity added in when clustering inside HLA-allele-positive subsets. Repertoires with fewer than 30,000 or more than 120,000 public chains were left out of co-occurrence clustering, as were about five repertoires with anomalous nucleotide sharing. What TCRdb holds here is the immuneACCESS table cut down to in-frame rearrangements. Part of the clones is not present; checked against another copy, under half of the missing clones reflect an unresolved V gene, and the others are unexplained. For V, J and clone size, that table is used; D and trimming come from the DNA. In all, the sample holds about 98,000 clones, and under 85% of those were seen once. The ten largest clones represent 3% to 4% of the sample.

The cohort was made up of under 800 healthy bone marrow donors. Cohort members were all nominally healthy when sampled, although unrecorded immune exposures were likely present. The donor tested CMV seropositive, placing the donor among the approximately 290 seropositive members of the cohort. A peripheral blood sample was collected from each donor, and TCR beta sequencing was performed on peripheral blood mononuclear cells. The Qiagen DNeasy Blood Extraction Kit was used to extract genomic DNA from the blood cell samples. The CDR3 starts with the cysteine, ends with the phenylalanine, and has 16 residues. CDR3 DNA only is kept here, 48 bases in frame from base 1. For CDR1 and CDR2, the germline V gene lists SGHAT and FQNNGV. Trimming accounts for 0 bases at V and 6 bases at J, while the number of junction bases matched to no gene is 7. For this clone: Its antigen is not yet known. Base quality data are lacking; no much larger clone is found one base away.

The sequencing input was PBMCs. The TCR sequence derives from a female donor in good health and CMV-seropositive. This sequence uses TRBV11-2 and TRBJ2-7; 11 nucleotides in the junction match TRBD2. The CDR3 region has the sequence CASSLDPRLAGTEQYF. The base sequence is TGTGCCAGCAGCTTAGACCCCCGACTAGCGGGAACCGAGCAGTACTTC.